This TCR beta chain was sequenced during a study of T cell responses to AZD1222 COVID-19 vaccine. The repertoire was sequenced with immunoSEQ multiplex PCR; TCRdb's copy has only in-frame clones and lacks some. This sample has some 65,000 clones, with roughly 78% found just once. Per the germline V gene, CDR1 is MDHEN and CDR2 is SYDVKM. V dropped 7 bases and J dropped 2 bases, with 13 bases sitting between them. The CDR3 is made up of 14 amino acids. This specimen was peripheral blood, taken on day 0 of MenACWY control vaccination. The rearrangement joins TRBV28 to TRBJ2-3; D is unresolved. The TCR originated in an adult in good health. CDR3 amino acids: CASNSGFHTDTQYF. For the CDR3, the DNA is TGTGCCAGCAATTCCGGGTTCCACACAGATACGCAGTATTTT. The full variable domain, with the rest looked up from reference TRBV28 and TRBJ2-3, is DVKVTQSSRYLVKRTGEKVFLECVQDMDHENMFWYRQDPGLGLRLIYFSYDVKMKEKGDIPEGYSVSREKKERFSLILESASTNQTSMYLCASNSGFHTDTQYFGPGTRLTVL.